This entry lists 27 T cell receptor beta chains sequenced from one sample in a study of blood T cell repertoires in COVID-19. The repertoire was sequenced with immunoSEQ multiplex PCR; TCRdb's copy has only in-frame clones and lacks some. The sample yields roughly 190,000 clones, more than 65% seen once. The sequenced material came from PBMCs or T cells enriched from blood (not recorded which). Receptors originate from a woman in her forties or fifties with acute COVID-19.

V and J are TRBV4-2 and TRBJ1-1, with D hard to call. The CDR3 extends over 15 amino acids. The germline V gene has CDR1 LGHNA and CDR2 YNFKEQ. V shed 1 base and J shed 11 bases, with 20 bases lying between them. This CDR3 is CASSQATTARTRAFF. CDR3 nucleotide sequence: TGTGCCAGCAGCCAAGCCACTACAGCTAGGACTCGGGCTTTCTTT.

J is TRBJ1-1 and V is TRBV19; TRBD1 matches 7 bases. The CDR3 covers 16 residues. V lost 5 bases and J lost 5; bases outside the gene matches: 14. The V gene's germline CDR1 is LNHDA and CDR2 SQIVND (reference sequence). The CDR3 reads CASSPSGTEGRTEAFF. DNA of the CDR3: TGTGCCAGTAGTCCCTCCGGGACAGAGGGTCGAACTGAAGCTTTCTTT. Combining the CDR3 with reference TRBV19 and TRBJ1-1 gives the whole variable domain DGGITQSPKYLFRKEGQNVTLSCEQNLNHDAMYWYRQDPGQGLRLIYYSQIVNDFQKGDIAEGYSVSREKKESFPLTVTSAQKNPTAFYLCASSPSGTEGRTEAFFGQGTRLTVV.

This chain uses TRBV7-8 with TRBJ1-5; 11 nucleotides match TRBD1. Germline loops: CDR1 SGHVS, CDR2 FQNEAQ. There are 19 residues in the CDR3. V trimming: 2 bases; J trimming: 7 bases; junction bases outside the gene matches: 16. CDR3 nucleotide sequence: TGTGCCAGCAGCTTATCTTCCTTTTTGGGGACAGGGGGTGGACAGCCCCAGCATTTT. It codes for CASSLSSFLGTGGGQPQHF.

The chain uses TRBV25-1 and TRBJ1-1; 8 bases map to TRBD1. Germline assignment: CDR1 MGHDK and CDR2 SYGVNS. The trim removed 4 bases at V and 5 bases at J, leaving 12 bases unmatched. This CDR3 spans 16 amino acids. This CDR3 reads CASSAGAPRGRTEAFF. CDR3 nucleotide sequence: TGTGCCAGCAGTGCAGGAGCCCCCAGGGGGCGGACTGAAGCTTTCTTT.

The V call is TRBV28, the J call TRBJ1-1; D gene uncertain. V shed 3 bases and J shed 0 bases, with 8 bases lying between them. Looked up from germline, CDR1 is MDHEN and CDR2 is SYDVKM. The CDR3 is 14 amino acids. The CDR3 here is CASSFNLMNTEAFF. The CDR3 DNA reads TGTGCCAGCAGTTTTAATCTAATGAACACTGAAGCTTTCTTT.

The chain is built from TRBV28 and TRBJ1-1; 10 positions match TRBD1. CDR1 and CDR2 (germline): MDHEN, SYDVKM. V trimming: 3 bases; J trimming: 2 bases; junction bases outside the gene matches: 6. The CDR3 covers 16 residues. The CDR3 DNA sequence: TGTGCCAGCAGTTTTGGGGACAGGGGTTTTAACACTGAAGCTTTCTTT. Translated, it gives CASSFGDRGFNTEAFF.

CDR3 DNA: TGTGCCAGCAGCGGTCGACTAGCGGGGGGGAGGTCTAGCACAGATACGCAGTATTTT. It is translated as CASSGRLAGGRSSTDTQYF. V usage is TRBV7-2 and J usage is TRBJ2-3, with TRBD2 matching 14 bases. Germline assignment: CDR1 SGHTA and CDR2 FQGNSA. V lost 5 bases and J lost 0; bases outside the gene matches: 10. CDR3 length: 19 residues.

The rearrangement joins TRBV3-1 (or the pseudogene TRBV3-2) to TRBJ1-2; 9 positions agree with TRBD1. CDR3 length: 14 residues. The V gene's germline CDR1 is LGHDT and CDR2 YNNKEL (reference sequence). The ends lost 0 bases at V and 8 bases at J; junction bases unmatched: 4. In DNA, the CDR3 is TGTGCCAGCAGCCAAGATCTCACAGGGGGCGGCTACACCTTC. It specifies CASSQDLTGGGYTF.

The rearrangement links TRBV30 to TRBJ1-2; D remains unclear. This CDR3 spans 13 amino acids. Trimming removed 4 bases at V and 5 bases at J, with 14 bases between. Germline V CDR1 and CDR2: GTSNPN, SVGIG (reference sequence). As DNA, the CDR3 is TGTGCCTGGAATCCCGGAGGCAGTTATGGCTACACCTTC. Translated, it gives CAWNPGGSYGYTF.

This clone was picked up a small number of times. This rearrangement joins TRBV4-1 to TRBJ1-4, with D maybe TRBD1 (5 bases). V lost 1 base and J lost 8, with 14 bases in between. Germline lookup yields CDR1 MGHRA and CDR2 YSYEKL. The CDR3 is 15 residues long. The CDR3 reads CASSQVEGTGEKLFF. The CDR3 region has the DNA TGCGCCAGCAGCCAAGTAGAAGGGACTGGCGAAAAACTGTTTTTT.

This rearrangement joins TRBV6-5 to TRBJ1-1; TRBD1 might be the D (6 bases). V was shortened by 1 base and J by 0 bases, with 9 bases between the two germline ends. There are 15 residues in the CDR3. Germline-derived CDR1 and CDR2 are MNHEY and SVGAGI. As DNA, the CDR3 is TGTGCCAGCAGTTACTGGGGACATCTGAACACTGAAGCTTTCTTT. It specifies CASSYWGHLNTEAFF.

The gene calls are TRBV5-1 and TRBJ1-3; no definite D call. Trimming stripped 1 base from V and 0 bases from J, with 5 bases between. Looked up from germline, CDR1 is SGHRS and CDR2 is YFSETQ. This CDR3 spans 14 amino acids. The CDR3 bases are TGCGCCAGCAGCTTGACCAGCTCTGGAAACACCATATATTTT. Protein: CASSLTSSGNTIYF.

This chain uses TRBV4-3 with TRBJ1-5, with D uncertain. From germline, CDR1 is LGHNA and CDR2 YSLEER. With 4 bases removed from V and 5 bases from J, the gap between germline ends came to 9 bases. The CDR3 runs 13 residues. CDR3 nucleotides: TGCGCCAGCAGCCCGACCGAGGATCAGCCCCAGCATTTT. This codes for CASSPTEDQPQHF.

The CDR3 DNA reads TGTGCCAGCAGCTACGACAGCCCCTATGGCTACACCTTC. It specifies CASSYDSPYGYTF. This sequence joins TRBV5-4 and TRBJ1-2, with a weak D call TRBD1 (5 bases). CDR3 length: 13 amino acids. The germline V and J ends were trimmed by 3 bases and 4 bases, with 10 bases remaining between them. CDR1 is SGHNT and CDR2 is YYREEE in the germline V gene (reference sequence).

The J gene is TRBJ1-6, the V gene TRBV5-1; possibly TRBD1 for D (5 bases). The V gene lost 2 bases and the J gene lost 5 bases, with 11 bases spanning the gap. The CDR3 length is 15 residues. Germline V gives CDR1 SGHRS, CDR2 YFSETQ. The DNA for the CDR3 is TGCGCCAGCAGCTTCCAGGGTGGTGATAATTCACCCCTCCACTTT. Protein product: CASSFQGGDNSPLHF.

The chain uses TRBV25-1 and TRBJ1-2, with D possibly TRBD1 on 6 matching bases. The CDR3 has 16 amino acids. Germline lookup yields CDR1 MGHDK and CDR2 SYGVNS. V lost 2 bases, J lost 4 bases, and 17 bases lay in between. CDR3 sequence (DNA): TGTGCCAGCAGTGAAGCGACAGGTCGGGCAATCTATGGCTACACCTTC. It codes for CASSEATGRAIYGYTF.

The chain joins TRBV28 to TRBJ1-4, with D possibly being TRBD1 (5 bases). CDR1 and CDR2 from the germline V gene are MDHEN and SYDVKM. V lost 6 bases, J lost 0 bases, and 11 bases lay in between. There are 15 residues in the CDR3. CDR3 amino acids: CASRGGVATNEKLFF. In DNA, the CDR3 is TGTGCCAGCAGGGGGGGAGTAGCAACTAATGAAAAACTGTTTTTT.

CDR3 amino acids: CASRPGLAGPPDQETQYF. The CDR3 nucleotides are TGTGCCAGCCGTCCGGGACTAGCGGGGCCCCCGGACCAAGAGACCCAGTACTTC. The chain links TRBV7-2 to TRBJ2-5; 13 bases line up with TRBD2. V lost 8 bases to trimming and J lost 0 bases; unmatched junction nucleotides: 12. The CDR3 spans 18 residues. Germline CDR1 SGHTA, CDR2 FQGNSA.

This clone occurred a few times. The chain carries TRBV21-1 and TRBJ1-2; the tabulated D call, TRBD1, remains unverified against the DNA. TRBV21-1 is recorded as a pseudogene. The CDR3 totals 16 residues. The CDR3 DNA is TGTGCCAGCAGCGGACGGACAGGGAGGGGTAACTATGGCTACACCTTC. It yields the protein CASSGRTGRGNYGYTF.

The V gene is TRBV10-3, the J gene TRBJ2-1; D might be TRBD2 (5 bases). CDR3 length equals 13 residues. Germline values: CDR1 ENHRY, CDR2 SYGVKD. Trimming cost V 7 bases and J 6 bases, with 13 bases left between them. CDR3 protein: CAIMGVGVNEQFF. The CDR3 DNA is TGTGCCATCATGGGAGTGGGAGTCAATGAGCAGTTCTTC.

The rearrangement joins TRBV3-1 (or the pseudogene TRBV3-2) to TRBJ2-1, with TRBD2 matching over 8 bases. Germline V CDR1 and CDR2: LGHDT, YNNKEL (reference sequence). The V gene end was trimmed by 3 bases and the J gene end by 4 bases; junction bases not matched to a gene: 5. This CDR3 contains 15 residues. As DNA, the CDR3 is TGTGCCAGCAGCCATGAGCGGGGGAGGTACAATGAGCAGTTCTTC. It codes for CASSHERGRYNEQFF.

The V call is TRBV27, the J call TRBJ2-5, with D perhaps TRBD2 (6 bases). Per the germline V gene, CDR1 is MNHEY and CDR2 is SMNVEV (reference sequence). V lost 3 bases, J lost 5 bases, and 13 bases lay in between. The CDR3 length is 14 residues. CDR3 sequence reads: CASSFVGGRETQYF. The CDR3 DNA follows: TGTGCCAGCAGTTTTGTGGGTGGGAGGGAGACCCAGTACTTC.

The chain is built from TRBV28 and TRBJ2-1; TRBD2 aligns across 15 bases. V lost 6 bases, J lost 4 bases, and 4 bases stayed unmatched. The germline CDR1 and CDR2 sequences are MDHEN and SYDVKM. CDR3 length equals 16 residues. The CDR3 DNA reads TGTGCCAGCAGCGGGACTAGCGGGGGGAATTACAATGAGCAGTTCTTC. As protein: CASSGTSGGNYNEQFF.

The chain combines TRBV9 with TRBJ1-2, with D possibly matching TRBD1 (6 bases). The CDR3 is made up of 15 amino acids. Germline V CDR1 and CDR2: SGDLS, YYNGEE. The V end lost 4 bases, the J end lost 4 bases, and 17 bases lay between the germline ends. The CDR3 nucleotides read TGTGCCAGCAGCATTACTGGACAGCCCCTCTATGGCTACACCTTC. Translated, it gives CASSITGQPLYGYTF.

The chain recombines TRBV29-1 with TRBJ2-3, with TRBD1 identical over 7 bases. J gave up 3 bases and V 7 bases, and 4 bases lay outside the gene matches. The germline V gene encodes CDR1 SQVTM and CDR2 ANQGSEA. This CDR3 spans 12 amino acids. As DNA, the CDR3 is TGCAGCGCTGGACAGGAGACAGATACGCAGTATTTT. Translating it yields CSAGQETDTQYF.

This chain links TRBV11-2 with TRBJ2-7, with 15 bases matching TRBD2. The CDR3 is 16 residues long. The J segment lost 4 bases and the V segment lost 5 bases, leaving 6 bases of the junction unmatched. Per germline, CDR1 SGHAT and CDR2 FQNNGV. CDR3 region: CASSEGLAGGPYEQYV. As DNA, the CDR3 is TGTGCCAGCAGCGAGGGACTAGCGGGGGGACCTTACGAGCAGTACGTC.

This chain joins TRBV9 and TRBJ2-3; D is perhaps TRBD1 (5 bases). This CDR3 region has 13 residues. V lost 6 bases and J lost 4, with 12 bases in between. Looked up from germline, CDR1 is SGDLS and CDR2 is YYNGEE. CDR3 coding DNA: TGTGCCAGCAAGGGGCCGGCCTCAGATACGCAGTATTTT. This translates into CASKGPASDTQYF.